This T cell receptor beta chain was documented in a study of graft-versus-host responses after intestinal transplantation. Study-wide context: Grafts that recipients had were multivisceral, liver-intestinal, or isolated intestinal transplants. Study observations and caveats: Some patients had graft-donor T cell macrochimerism. In their allografts, the ratios of graft-versus-host to host-versus-graft T cell clones were high.

As for this clone: Its antigen is still unknown.

The repertoire was sequenced with immunoSEQ multiplex PCR; TCRdb's copy has only in-frame clones and lacks some. The table shows over 85,000 clones, with roughly 89% occurring only once. The V end lost 7 bases, the J end lost 2 bases, and 12 bases lay between the germline ends. CDR3 length: 13 residues. CDR1 is KGHSH and CDR2 is LQKENI in the germline V gene. The TCR sequence derives from a human donor who was the organ donor for an intestinal transplant. The sequencing here drew on unstimulated CD4+ T cells sorted from spleen or lymph node cells, taken before transplant. This chain connects TRBV18 to TRBJ2-7; D is unresolved. The CDR3 is CASLPRSTYEQYF. CDR3 DNA sequence: TGTGCCAGCTTACCTCGGTCCACCTACGAGCAGTACTTC.